The 10 T cell receptor beta chains given below trace back to one sample, sequenced in a study of naive and memory T cell subsets. An equimolar mix of two oligonucleotides served as the beta constant-region primer for TRBC1 and TRBC2. Ligated cDNA was amplified by four rounds of PCR with nested alpha and beta constant-region primers and SP2. In TCRdb, the UMI-ligation and nested PCR reads were re-called with MiXCR into one record per CDR3 protein. The data show 30,000 to 40,000 distinct CDR3 sequences, with approximately 18% seen just once and more than 3% held by the top ten. What was sequenced was effector memory CD4+ T cells from blood. Subset in this sample: effector memory, CD45RA- CD27-. Source of these receptors: a human donor in good health.

This clonotype has just a few counts. A read error may account for a junction end that differs from germline. The chain recombines TRBV16 with TRBJ2-1, with D perhaps matching TRBD1 or TRBD2 (5 bases each). Looked up from germline, CDR1 is KGHSY and CDR2 is FQNENV. The CDR3 is made up of 15 amino acids. The CDR3 reads CASSRTTGALPVSIF. The CDR3 DNA follows: TGTGCCAGCAGCCGGACGACCGGGGCCCTGCCGGTCTCGATCTTC. The variable domain in full, completed from reference TRBV16 and TRBJ2-1, reads GEEVAQTPKHLVRGEGQKAKLYCAPIKGHSYVFWYQQVLKNEFKFLISFQNENVFDETGMPKERFSAKCLPNSPCSLEIQATKLEDSAVYFCASSRTTGALPVSIFGPGTRLTVL.

This chain links TRBV5-1 with TRBJ2-5, with TRBD2 matching over 15 bases. After removal of 3 bases from V and 4 bases from J, the junction contained 4 bases not matched to a gene. The CDR3 is made up of 16 amino acids. CDR1 is SGHRS and CDR2 is YFSETQ in the germline V gene. CDR3 DNA sequence: TGCGCCAGCAGCTCGGGACTAGCGGGAGGAGGAGAGACCCAGTACTTC. Translating gives CASSSGLAGGGETQYF.

This clonotype was counted only a few times. The V call is TRBV6-2 or TRBV6-3, the J call TRBJ2-2; no clear D gene. The CDR3 covers 14 residues. Trimming stripped 0 bases from V and 5 bases from J, with 7 bases between. Germline loops: CDR1 MNHEY, CDR2 SVGEGT. CDR3 sequence (DNA): TGTGCCAGCAGTTACTCGCTGGGGACCGGGGAGCTGTTTTTT. Amino acids: CASSYSLGTGELFF.

The CDR3 DNA reads TGTGCCAGCAGCACCGGGTCTCGCAACACTGAAGCTTTCTTT. Translated, it gives CASSTGSRNTEAFF. The chain employs TRBV7-8 and TRBJ1-1; D is ambiguous. V lost 5 bases to trimming and J lost 2 bases, with 12 bases between them. Per the germline V gene, CDR1 is SGHVS and CDR2 is FQNEAQ. The CDR3 loop spans 14 amino acids. Looking up the rest from reference TRBV7-8 and TRBJ1-1 gives the full variable domain: GAGVSQSPRYKVAKRGQDVALRCDPISGHVSLFWYQQALGQGPEFLTYFQNEAQLDKSGLPSDRFFAERPEGSVSTLKIQRTQQEDSAVYLCASSTGSRNTEAFFGQGTRLTVV.

This clonotype has a count of ten or more. CDR3 DNA: TGCGCCAGCAGCTTGGAAGTGAGCGGGAGCTACGAGCAGTACTTC. It translates to CASSLEVSGSYEQYF. The J gene is TRBJ2-7, the V gene TRBV5-1, with 8 bases matching TRBD2. Germline trimming cut 0 bases from V and 3 bases from J; bases unmatched to any gene: 5. CDR3 length equals 15 residues. Per the germline V gene, CDR1 is SGHRS and CDR2 is YFSETQ.

This chain joins TRBV20-1 and TRBJ2-7, with D unclear. The V and J ends lost 3 bases and 7 bases respectively, with 13 bases between them. CDR1 is DFQATT and CDR2 is SNEGSKA in the germline V gene (reference sequence). The CDR3 totals 12 residues. CDR3 amino acids: CSASAQEREQYF. CDR3 bases: TGCAGTGCTAGCGCCCAAGAACGGGAGCAGTACTTC.

The table lists this clonotype with many counts. The V call is TRBV5-6, the J call TRBJ1-2; 7 bases align to TRBD1. V lost 0 bases to trimming and J lost 8 bases; unmatched junction nucleotides: 4. This CDR3 spans 13 amino acids. Germline CDR1 reads SGHDT; CDR2 reads YYEEEE. The CDR3 sequence is CASSLDRGGGYTF. As DNA, the CDR3 is TGTGCCAGCAGCTTGGACAGGGGAGGCGGCTACACCTTC.

This chain connects TRBV11-2 to TRBJ2-1, with D unresolved. The length of the CDR3 is 13 residues. V shed 5 bases and J shed 5 bases, with 10 bases lying between them. Germline V lookup: CDR1 SGHAT, CDR2 FQNNGV. The CDR3 region has the DNA TGTGCCAGCAGCCATGACTGGAACAATGAGCAGTTCTTC. This sequence encodes CASSHDWNNEQFF.

The chain links TRBV20-1 to TRBJ1-2; D is ambiguous. Trimming removed 3 bases at V and 2 bases at J, with 10 bases between. The CDR3 loop spans 13 amino acids. Germline CDR1 DFQATT, CDR2 SNEGSKA (reference sequence). CDR3 amino acids: CSARGGPNYGYTF. In nucleotides, the CDR3 is TGCAGTGCTAGGGGAGGGCCAAACTATGGCTACACCTTC.

The DNA for the CDR3 is TGTGCCAGCTCACACGAACAGGGTTACGGTGAAGCTTTCTTT. It yields the protein CASSHEQGYGEAFF. The J gene is TRBJ1-1, the V gene TRBV18, with D maybe TRBD1 (6 bases). V lost 4 bases to trimming and J lost 7 bases, with 16 bases between them. This CDR3 contains 14 residues. Germline-derived CDR1 and CDR2 are KGHSH and LQKENI.